This T cell receptor (beta chain) was recorded in a study of identical twins. A few counts support this clonotype. The antigen is not known. Study findings and constraints: Modeled out-of-frame TCR alpha sharing in monozygotic twins fell below observed levels. Memory repertoires lacked the insertion deficit that abundant cord blood beta clonotypes showed. Alpha sequences that were out-of-frame and twin-shared showed an excess of low generation probability.

Germline CDR1 SGDLS, CDR2 YYNGEE. V shed 0 bases and J 4 bases; nucleotides not matched to a gene: 10. This CDR3 spans 17 amino acids. TCRdb re-derived calls from the 5' RACE reads in MiXCR, one entry per CDR3 protein. The repertoire consists of hundreds of thousands of distinct CDR3 sequences, with 7% to 7.5% occurring once and the leading ten covering roughly 1.5%. These data are also associated with another study on yellow fever vaccine responses in identical twins.

V is TRBV9 and J is TRBJ2-5; 9 positions agree with TRBD2. Material: PBMCs. This TCR came from a young woman in good health. CDR3 residues: CASSVEALAGLGETQYF. CDR3 bases: TGTGCCAGCAGCGTAGAGGCGCTAGCGGGATTGGGAGAGACCCAGTACTTC.